This record concerns one T cell receptor beta chain sequence. Its specificity is unknown. The record originates from a study of memory CD4+ T cells and cytomegalovirus serostatus. The sort gate was single viable CD3+CD4+CD8-CD45RO+ cells for memory CD4+ T cells. Study-wide findings and caveats: CMV serostatus prediction reached median AUC approximately 0.95, or 0.91 with US-trained model. The CMV-associated TCR signature appears largely within the CD4+ memory repertoire.

The data were produced by immunoSEQ multiplex PCR, yet TCRdb's version contains in-frame clones alone and is incomplete. The sample carries 40,000 to 55,000 clones, around 80% recorded once. V lost 0 bases to trimming and J lost 0 bases, with 7 bases between them. Germline loops: CDR1 SGHRS, CDR2 YFSETQ. This CDR3 contains 15 residues. This TCR came from an adult in good health and CMV-seropositive. This sequence joins TRBV5-1 and TRBJ2-4; TRBD2 might be the D (6 bases). The sample consisted of memory CD4+ T cells from blood. CDR3 residues: CASSLGGLAKNIQYF. The CDR3 DNA sequence: TGCGCCAGCAGCTTGGGGGGACTAGCCAAAAACATTCAGTACTTC.